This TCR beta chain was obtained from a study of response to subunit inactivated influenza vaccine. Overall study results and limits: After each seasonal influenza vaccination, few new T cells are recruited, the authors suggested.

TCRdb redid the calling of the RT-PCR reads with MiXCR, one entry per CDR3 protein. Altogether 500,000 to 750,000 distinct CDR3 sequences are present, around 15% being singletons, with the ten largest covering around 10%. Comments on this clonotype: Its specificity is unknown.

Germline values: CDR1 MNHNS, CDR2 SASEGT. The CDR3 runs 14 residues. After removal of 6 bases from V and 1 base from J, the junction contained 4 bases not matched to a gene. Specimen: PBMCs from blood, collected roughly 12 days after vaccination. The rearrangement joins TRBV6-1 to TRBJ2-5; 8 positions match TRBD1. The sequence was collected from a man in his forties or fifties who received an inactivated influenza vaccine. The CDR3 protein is CASRGTGIQETQYF. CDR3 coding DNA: TGTGCCAGCAGGGGGACAGGAATCCAAGAGACCCAGTACTTC.